This TCR beta chain was identified during a study of regulatory T cells in long-lasting Graves disease. Study context: Graves' patients, diagnosed recently, had received antithyroid drugs under 3 months.

Overall study results and limits: Persistent disease samples used TRBV28, TRBJ1-2 and TRBJ2-5 preferentially. Relative to newly diagnosed Graves' patients, persistent ones had lower TCR diversity.

Germline V gene data show CDR1 as MDHEN and CDR2 as SYDVKM. The CDR3 runs 18 residues. Losses at the gene ends were 5 bases for V and 2 bases for J; bases not matched to a gene: 16. TCR beta libraries were built with iRepertoire HTBI primers and Arm-PCR of CDR3 regions. TCRdb ran MiXCR on the multiplex PCR reads and lists one entry per CDR3 protein. The top ten hold 22% of the sample, which has 300,000 to 450,000 distinct CDR3 sequences, 15% to 18% seen once. This clonotype was found many times. The antigen remains unidentified. Time point given: newly diagnosed GD, antithyroid drugs for less than 3 months. Making the TCR library involved RNA that had been extracted from PBMCs.

This clonotype originated in a female donor with Graves disease. Sequencing was performed on peripheral blood mononuclear cells (PBMCs), taken at new diagnosis, from a patient treated with antithyroid drugs. The J gene is TRBJ1-1, the V gene TRBV28, with TRBD1 matching over 8 bases. The CDR3 region is CASSVQLDSDRVNTEAFF. CDR3 sequence (DNA): TGTGCCAGCAGTGTCCAGCTGGACTCGGACAGGGTCAACACTGAAGCTTTCTTT.